The 5 T cell receptor beta chains reported below all come from one sample, sequenced in a study of PD-1 blockade in mismatch repair-deficient tumors. Profiling relied on immunoSEQ multiplex PCR, and the TCRdb table lists in-frame clones only, not all of them. The sample lists under 50,000 clones, 77% occurring once. The sample consisted of PBMCs, taken before pembrolizumab treatment. These receptors were taken from an adult with mismatch repair-deficient cancer.

In nucleotides, the CDR3 is TGTGCCAGCAGCTACGGACTAGCGGAGCGCACAGATACGCAGTATTTT. Amino acid sequence: CASSYGLAERTDTQYF. The V call is TRBV7-6, the J call TRBJ2-3; 10 bases align to TRBD2. The V gene's germline CDR1 is SGHVS and CDR2 FNYEAQ. This CDR3 is built from 16 residues. The V segment lost 4 bases and the J segment 1 base; nucleotides outside the gene matches: 5.

This clone was observed a handful of times. This chain connects TRBV6-5 to TRBJ1-2, with D possibly being TRBD1 (5 bases). Per the germline V gene, CDR1 is MNHEY and CDR2 is SVGAGI. Trimming took off 0 bases at V and 4 bases at J, with 6 bases between the two ends. The CDR3 length is 13 residues. CDR3 in amino acids: CASSYSRGYGYTF. CDR3 sequence (DNA): TGTGCCAGCAGTTACTCTAGGGGCTATGGCTACACCTTC.

The gene calls are TRBV27 and TRBJ1-1, with 7 bases matching TRBD1. This CDR3 is 13 amino acids long. The V gene end was trimmed by 5 bases and the J gene end by 5 bases; junction bases not matched to a gene: 5. CDR1 MNHEY and CDR2 SMNVEV come from the germline V gene (reference sequence). The CDR3 DNA is TGTGCCAGCAGTCCTAACAGGGGAACTGAAGCTTTCTTT. This sequence encodes CASSPNRGTEAFF.

This chain links TRBV13 with TRBJ2-1; perhaps TRBD1 as D (6 bases). The germline V and J ends were trimmed by 5 bases and 6 bases, with 17 bases remaining between them. Germline CDR1 reads PRHDT; CDR2 reads FYEKMQ (reference sequence). The CDR3 sequence is 15 residues long. Here the CDR3 reads CASSQDRLTSNEQFF. CDR3 in DNA: TGTGCCAGCAGCCAGGACAGATTGACAAGCAATGAGCAGTTCTTC.

The chain is built from TRBV14 and TRBJ2-7; perhaps TRBD2 as D (5 bases). This CDR3 spans 15 amino acids. The V end was cut by 3 bases, the J end by 0 bases, with 12 bases between. Looked up from germline, CDR1 is SGHDN and CDR2 is FVKESK. Here the CDR3 reads CASSQRTGSSYEQYF. CDR3 DNA: TGTGCCAGCAGCCAGAGGACTGGGAGCTCCTACGAGCAGTACTTC.